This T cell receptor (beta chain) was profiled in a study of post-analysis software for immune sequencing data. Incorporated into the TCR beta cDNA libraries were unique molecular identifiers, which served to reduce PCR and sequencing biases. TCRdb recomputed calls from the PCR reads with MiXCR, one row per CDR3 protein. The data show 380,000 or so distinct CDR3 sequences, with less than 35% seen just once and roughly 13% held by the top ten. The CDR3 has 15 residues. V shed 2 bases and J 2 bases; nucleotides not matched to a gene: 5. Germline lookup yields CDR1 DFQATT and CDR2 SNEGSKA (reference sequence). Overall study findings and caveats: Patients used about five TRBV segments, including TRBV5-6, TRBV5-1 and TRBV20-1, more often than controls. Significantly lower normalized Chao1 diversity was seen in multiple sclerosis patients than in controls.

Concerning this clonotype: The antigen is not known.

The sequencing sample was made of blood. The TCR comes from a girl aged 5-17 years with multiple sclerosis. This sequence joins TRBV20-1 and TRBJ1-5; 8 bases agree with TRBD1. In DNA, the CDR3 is TGCAGTGCTAGATCCCAACAGGGGGGCAATCAGCCCCAGCATTTT. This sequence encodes CSARSQQGGNQPQHF.